The T cell receptor beta chain described here comes from a study of blood T cells in healthy people across ages. A second PCR, run for about 6 to 11 cycles, used a sample-barcoded 5' primer plus a J-beta primer mix. TCRdb called the 5' RACE reads again in MiXCR, with one record for every CDR3 protein. In the table there are about a million distinct CDR3 sequences, about two fifths of which are singletons. This CDR3 contains 16 residues. Germline V lookup: CDR1 SGHKS, CDR2 YYEKEE (reference sequence). V lost 4 bases, J lost 1 base, and 16 bases lay in between. The sample taken for sequencing was blood. J is TRBJ2-3 and V is TRBV5-5; possibly TRBD1 or TRBD2 for D (5 bases each). This sequence was found in a man in his late teens or twenties in good health. This CDR3 is CASSPHIGARTDTQYF. The CDR3 region has the DNA TGTGCCAGCAGCCCCCATATCGGGGCGCGCACAGATACGCAGTATTTT.